The next 21 T cell receptor beta chains were all read from a single sample in a study of blood T cell repertoires in COVID-19. Method: immunoSEQ multiplex PCR; TCRdb's copy keeps in-frame clones and lacks some. The sample gives hundreds of thousands of clones, approximately 90% of which show up once; over 4% is in the top ten. Sample: PBMCs or T cells enriched from blood (not recorded which). The receptors derive from a woman aged 25 to 39 who had recovered from COVID-19.

This clone was observed a single time. The chain couples TRBV4-3 to TRBJ2-4; D perhaps matches TRBD1 (6 bases). The CDR3 covers 16 residues. V lost 5 bases to trimming and J lost 2 bases, with 16 bases between them. Germline CDR1 reads LGHNA; CDR2 reads YSLEER. The CDR3 protein is CASSKSAGESKNIQYF. CDR3 in DNA: TGCGCCAGCAGCAAAAGTGCAGGGGAATCCAAAAACATTCAGTACTTC.

V usage is TRBV12-3 or TRBV12-4 and J usage is TRBJ2-1, with D tentatively TRBD2 (6 bases). The V end lost 5 bases, the J end lost 7 bases, and 6 bases lay between the germline ends. The CDR3 is 11 amino acids. As DNA, the CDR3 is TGTGCCAGCAGTGGGGGGAATGAGCAGTTCTTC. Amino acids: CASSGGNEQFF.

The gene calls are TRBV28 and TRBJ2-6, with D possibly TRBD1 on 5 matching bases. The ends were cut back, 8 bases at V and 4 bases at J, with 15 bases in the middle. The CDR3 extends over 15 amino acids. In germline, CDR1 is MDHEN, CDR2 SYDVKM. CDR3 in DNA: TGTGCCAGCGGGTCAAACCAGGGAGGGGCCAACGTCCTGACTTTC. It yields the protein CASGSNQGGANVLTF. Looking up the rest from reference TRBV28 and TRBJ2-6 gives the full variable domain: DVKVTQSSRYLVKRTGEKVFLECVQDMDHENMFWYRQDPGLGLRLIYFSYDVKMKEKGDIPEGYSVSREKKERFSLILESASTNQTSMYLCASGSNQGGANVLTFGAGSRLTVL.

The chain couples TRBV28 to TRBJ2-7; TRBD2 agrees at 8 bases. CDR1 MDHEN and CDR2 SYDVKM come from the germline V gene. Trimming took 7 bases from V and 2 from J; bases not matched to a gene: 7. The CDR3 contains 14 residues. The CDR3 loop is CASTREGGAYEQYF. Here the CDR3 DNA reads TGTGCCAGCACCCGGGAGGGGGGTGCCTACGAGCAGTACTTC.

The gene calls are TRBV28 and TRBJ1-3, with D perhaps matching TRBD1 (6 bases). In germline, CDR1 is MDHEN, CDR2 SYDVKM. The V end was cut by 4 bases, the J end by 0 bases, with 10 bases between. The CDR3 covers 15 residues. Here the CDR3 DNA reads TGTGCCAGCAGTTCGGACAGAGTCTCTGGAAACACCATATATTTT. It codes for CASSSDRVSGNTIYF.

V gene TRBV5-1 combines with J gene TRBJ2-3; 9 nucleotides match TRBD1. Germline V gene lookup returns CDR1 SGHRS and CDR2 YFSETQ. This CDR3 is 14 amino acids long. V was clipped by 4 bases and J by 2 bases; unmatched bases: 2. Here the CDR3 reads CASSRDRDTDTQYF. CDR3 coding DNA: TGCGCCAGCAGCAGGGACAGGGACACAGATACGCAGTATTTT.

The V call is TRBV5-1, the J call TRBJ1-6; 8 nucleotides match TRBD1. V lost 3 bases, J lost 11 bases, and 10 bases stayed unmatched. Per the germline V gene, CDR1 is SGHRS and CDR2 is YFSETQ. The CDR3 length is 15 residues. The CDR3 DNA follows: TGCGCCAGCAGCTCCTCAGGGGGCCTTCAGACACCCCTCCACTTT. Translating it yields CASSSSGGLQTPLHF.

This chain connects TRBV7-2 to TRBJ1-2; possible D gene TRBD1, 5 bases. The germline V gene encodes CDR1 SGHTA and CDR2 FQGNSA. The V and J ends lost 2 bases and 7 bases respectively, with 23 bases between them. The CDR3 sequence is 17 residues long. The CDR3 DNA follows: TGTGCCAGCAGCTTAAGGGTATCGGGGGTTTTCTCCACTGGCTACACCTTC. Residues: CASSLRVSGVFSTGYTF. The full variable domain, rest sourced from reference TRBV7-2 and TRBJ1-2, is GAGVSQSPSNKVTEKGKDVELRCDPISGHTALYWYRQSLGQGLEFLIYFQGNSAPDKSGLPSDRFSAERTGGSVSTLTIQRTQQEDSAVYLCASSLRVSGVFSTGYTFGSGTRLTVV.

The chain is built from TRBV5-4 and TRBJ1-1; tentatively, D is TRBD1 (5 bases). Germline CDR1 SGHNT, CDR2 YYREEE (reference sequence). The V end was cut by 0 bases, the J end by 2 bases, with 11 bases between. There are 15 residues in the CDR3. CDR3 residues: CASSLGRGRNTEAFF. The CDR3, as DNA: TGTGCCAGCAGCTTGGGTCGGGGGAGAAACACTGAAGCTTTCTTT.

The chain joins TRBV4-2 to TRBJ2-2; 15 nucleotides align to TRBD2. This CDR3 contains 18 residues. The ends lost 2 bases at V and 5 bases at J; junction bases unmatched: 6. Germline V gene sequence: CDR1 LGHNA, CDR2 YNFKEQ. CDR3 region: CASSQLGTSGRRTGELFF. CDR3 nucleotides: TGTGCCAGCAGCCAACTCGGGACTAGCGGGAGGAGAACCGGGGAGCTGTTTTTT.

V gene TRBV4-2 combines with J gene TRBJ2-7; TRBD1 might be the D (5 bases). CDR1 LGHNA and CDR2 YNFKEQ come from the germline V gene. This CDR3 is built from 17 residues. Trimming left V 0 bases short and J 0 bases short, with 15 bases between. The DNA of the CDR3 is TGTGCCAGCAGCCAAGAAATACAGGCTTTTAGCTCCTACGAGCAGTACTTC. Protein: CASSQEIQAFSSYEQYF.

The chain joins TRBV7-2 to TRBJ2-1; D may be TRBD2 (5 bases). Germline CDR1 SGHTA, CDR2 FQGNSA. The CDR3 runs to 15 residues. V lost 4 bases to trimming and J lost 0 bases, with 10 bases between them. The CDR3 sequence: CASSSDSSSYNEQFF. DNA for the CDR3: TGTGCCAGCAGCTCGGACTCGAGCTCCTACAATGAGCAGTTCTTC.

The chain has TRBV3-1 (or the pseudogene TRBV3-2) and TRBJ1-4; TRBD1 matches 7 bases. V dropped 1 base and J dropped 7; count of bases not matched to a gene: 6. Germline V CDR1 and CDR2: LGHDT, YNNKEL (reference sequence). This CDR3 spans 15 amino acids. The CDR3 protein is CASSQGWDSIEKLFF. As DNA, the CDR3 is TGTGCCAGCAGCCAAGGTTGGGACAGTATTGAAAAACTGTTTTTT.

The rearrangement uses TRBV28 and TRBJ2-7; a weak D match, TRBD1 (5 bases). V was cut by 10 bases and J by 1 base, with 17 bases left in between. Germline V CDR1 and CDR2: MDHEN, SYDVKM. The CDR3 consists of 14 residues. The CDR3 loop is CATNPPTGSYEQYF. CDR3 bases: TGTGCCACCAATCCCCCCACAGGATCCTACGAGCAGTACTTC.

J is TRBJ1-1 and V is TRBV28; possibly TRBD1 for D (5 bases). Germline CDR1 and CDR2: MDHEN and SYDVKM. This CDR3 spans 14 amino acids. Deletions cut 2 bases from V and 5 bases from J, with 12 bases between. The CDR3, as DNA: TGTGCCAGCAGTTTAACTCAGGGCAGGACTGAAGCTTTCTTT. The encoded protein is CASSLTQGRTEAFF.

The V call is TRBV3-1 (or the pseudogene TRBV3-2), the J call TRBJ2-5; 13 positions agree with TRBD2. Per the germline V gene, CDR1 is LGHDT and CDR2 is YNNKEL (reference sequence). J was trimmed by 8 bases and V by 0 bases; bases with no gene match: 9. The CDR3 is 17 residues long. CDR3 nucleotide sequence: TGTGCCAGCAGCCAAGATCTGAGGACTAGCGGGAGTTTCACCCAGTACTTC. Amino acid sequence: CASSQDLRTSGSFTQYF.

This clone has a single count. The V call is TRBV13, the J call TRBJ2-3, with 7 bases aligning to TRBD1. Germline V CDR1 and CDR2: PRHDT, FYEKMQ (reference sequence). Germline trimming cut 4 bases from V and 5 bases from J; bases unmatched to any gene: 9. The CDR3 length is 15 residues. CDR3 DNA sequence: TGTGCCAGCAGCTCCCGACAGGGAGTCGAAGATACGCAGTATTTT. It translates to CASSSRQGVEDTQYF.

The CDR3 is CASRQGPYGYTF. DNA of the CDR3: TGTGCCAGCAGACAGGGGCCCTATGGCTACACCTTC. The chain uses TRBV12-3 or TRBV12-4 and TRBJ1-2, with 7 nucleotides matching TRBD1. J was trimmed by 4 bases and V by 6 bases; bases with no gene match: 2. The CDR3 sequence is 12 residues long.

The CDR3 loop is CASSLVGGGVETQYF. The CDR3 DNA reads as TGCGCCAGCAGCTTGGTAGGAGGGGGCGTAGAGACCCAGTACTTC. V and J are TRBV5-1 and TRBJ2-5; perhaps TRBD1 as D (7 bases). Trimming cost V 0 bases and J 4 bases, with 13 bases left between them. The CDR3 extends over 15 amino acids. The V gene's germline CDR1 is SGHRS and CDR2 YFSETQ.

This chain connects TRBV21-1 to TRBJ2-7; the table's D call, TRBD2, was not checked against the DNA. TRBV21-1 is listed as a pseudogene. This CDR3 is built from 16 residues. The CDR3 spells CARSIERETISYEQYF. The CDR3 DNA is TGTGCCAGAAGTATCGAGCGGGAGACGATCTCCTACGAGCAGTACTTC.

This sequence joins TRBV5-6 and TRBJ1-5, with D tentatively TRBD1 (5 bases). Germline V gene sequence: CDR1 SGHDT, CDR2 YYEEEE. This CDR3 contains 13 residues. Trimming shortened V by 4 bases and J by 5 bases, and 10 bases separated the two germline ends. DNA for the CDR3: TGTGCCAGCAGCCTGACAGCTTATCAGCCCCAGCATTTT. Amino acids: CASSLTAYQPQHF.